The 18 T cell receptor beta chains given below trace back to one sample, sequenced in a study of cytomegalovirus exposure and HLA in healthy donors. With 60 Vbeta and 13 Jbeta primers, the PCR was carried out. Libraries were prepared by immunoSEQ multiplex PCR; TCRdb keeps only in-frame clonotypes and omits some of them. The profile shows some 130,000 clones, more than 80% of them singletons. Sequencing was carried out using PBMCs. Receptor source: a woman aged 40 to 55 in good health and CMV-seropositive.

A note on this clone: Since the CDR3 does not end with the conserved phenylalanine or tryptophan, this likely comes from a read error. V and J are TRBV27 and TRBJ2-7, with 8 bases identical to TRBD2. Germline CDR1 is MNHEY and CDR2 is SMNVEV (reference sequence). V shed 6 bases, J shed 3 bases, and the junction held 4 bases outside the gene matches. The CDR3 sequence is 13 residues long. DNA of the CDR3: TGTGCCAGCAGCCGAACTAGCGGCTACGAGCAGTACCTC. Translating it yields CASSRTSGYEQYL.

The rearrangement uses TRBV28 and TRBJ1-4; D is possibly TRBD1 (5 bases). The CDR3 runs to 14 residues. In germline, CDR1 is MDHEN, CDR2 SYDVKM. The ends were cut back, 6 bases at V and 7 bases at J, with 15 bases in the middle. CDR3 nucleotide sequence: TGTGCCAGCAGCCACTGGGAGGGGCGTGAAAAACTGTTTTTT. Translation gives CASSHWEGREKLFF.

The V gene is TRBV18, the J gene TRBJ1-2; TRBD1 is a possible D gene (6 bases). Germline lookup yields CDR1 KGHSH and CDR2 LQKENI. V was trimmed by 3 bases and J by 7 bases, leaving 18 bases between them. The CDR3 is 15 residues long. DNA of the CDR3: TGTGCCAGCTCACCCCTCAGCACAAGGGGGTGTGGCTACACCTTC. Translation gives CASSPLSTRGCGYTF.

The chain recombines TRBV14 with TRBJ2-7; 9 nucleotides line up with TRBD2. Germline CDR1 is SGHDN and CDR2 is FVKESK. After removal of 8 bases from V and 3 bases from J, the junction contained 8 bases not matched to a gene. This CDR3 has 14 residues. The CDR3 is CASAGGALSYEQYF. The CDR3 DNA is TGTGCCAGCGCGGGAGGGGCCCTAAGCTACGAGCAGTACTTC.

The chain is built from TRBV28 and TRBJ2-7; D is uncertain. CDR3 length: 12 amino acids. V was cut by 5 bases and J by 0 bases, with 5 bases left in between. Germline V gives CDR1 MDHEN, CDR2 SYDVKM. CDR3 protein: CASSQVSYEQYF. The DNA for the CDR3 is TGTGCCAGCAGTCAGGTCTCCTACGAGCAGTACTTC.

The CDR3 protein is CASSRTGSDSPLHF. In DNA form, the CDR3 reads TGTGCCAGCAGTAGAACAGGGTCGGATTCACCCCTCCACTTT. The J gene is TRBJ1-6, the V gene TRBV6-5; perhaps TRBD1 as D (6 bases). The CDR3 loop spans 14 amino acids. Trimming removed 5 bases at V and 8 bases at J, with 13 bases between. In germline, CDR1 is MNHEY, CDR2 SVGAGI.

This chain links TRBV2 with TRBJ2-3, with D perhaps matching TRBD1 (6 bases). Germline-derived CDR1 and CDR2 are SNHLY and FYNNEI. The CDR3 consists of 15 residues. The germline V and J ends were trimmed by 1 base and 2 bases, with 10 bases remaining between them. The CDR3 nucleotides read TGTGCCAGCAGTGAAGTAGGACAGCCCACAGATACGCAGTATTTT. This codes for CASSEVGQPTDTQYF.

A few counts support this clone. The rearrangement uses TRBV13 and TRBJ1-1, with 11 bases lining up with TRBD1. V gave up 4 bases and J gave up 3 bases; unmatched junction bases: 10. The CDR3 runs to 17 residues. Germline V CDR1 and CDR2: PRHDT, FYEKMQ (reference sequence). DNA of the CDR3: TGTGCCAGCAGCTCATCCGGGACAGGGGGATGGGACACTGAAGCTTTCTTT. Amino acid sequence: CASSSSGTGGWDTEAFF.

This clone has only one observation. The rearrangement links TRBV4-1 to TRBJ1-2; D gene uncertain. Per the germline V gene, CDR1 is MGHRA and CDR2 is YSYEKL. The CDR3 is made up of 17 amino acids. V was trimmed by 0 bases and J by 6 bases, leaving 20 bases between them. CDR3 nucleotides: TGCGCCAGCAGCCAAGATCGGGGAGGGTCGCGCATGGATGGCTACACCTTC. Its translation is CASSQDRGGSRMDGYTF.

The V and J genes are TRBV7-8 and TRBJ1-1; D is perhaps TRBD1 (6 bases). CDR3 size: 16 residues. Trimming took 5 bases from V and 5 from J, leaving 21 bases between them. The V gene's germline CDR1 is SGHVS and CDR2 FQNEAQ. The CDR3: CASSPRQALTVTEAFF. The CDR3, as DNA: TGTGCCAGCAGCCCCCGACAGGCCCTAACCGTTACTGAAGCTTTCTTT.

This chain uses TRBV9 with TRBJ2-2; 9 bases align to TRBD2. Looked up from germline, CDR1 is SGDLS and CDR2 is YYNGEE. This CDR3 region has 18 residues. The ends lost 0 bases at V and 5 bases at J; junction bases unmatched: 11. The CDR3 sequence is CASSVGSSGALITGELFF. The CDR3 nucleotides read TGTGCCAGCAGCGTAGGTTCTAGCGGGGCCCTAATTACCGGGGAGCTGTTTTTT.

The chain joins TRBV28 to TRBJ1-5, with D perhaps matching TRBD1 (6 bases). This CDR3 is 15 amino acids long. CDR1 is MDHEN and CDR2 is SYDVKM in the germline V gene. Between the trimmed V and J ends, which lost 6 bases and 1 base, there was a span of 13 bases. The DNA of the CDR3 is TGTGCCAGCAGCATGACAGGTGGGAGCAATCAGCCCCAGCATTTT. As protein: CASSMTGGSNQPQHF.

The J gene is TRBJ2-7, the V gene TRBV28; TRBD1 matches 8 bases. The CDR3 has 15 residues. Germline-derived CDR1 and CDR2 are MDHEN and SYDVKM. The V and J ends lost 6 bases and 4 bases, in that order; junction bases with no gene match: 11. CDR3 protein: CASSPSGTGAYEQYF. The CDR3 coding sequence is TGTGCCAGCAGCCCCTCCGGGACAGGCGCATACGAGCAGTACTTC. Combining the CDR3 with reference TRBV28 and TRBJ2-7 gives the whole variable domain DVKVTQSSRYLVKRTGEKVFLECVQDMDHENMFWYRQDPGLGLRLIYFSYDVKMKEKGDIPEGYSVSREKKERFSLILESASTNQTSMYLCASSPSGTGAYEQYFGPGTRLTVT.

The chain couples TRBV6-1 to TRBJ1-2; a weak D match, TRBD1 (5 bases). The V and J ends lost 4 bases and 1 base respectively, with 16 bases between them. CDR1 and CDR2 (germline): MNHNS, SASEGT. The CDR3 spans 16 residues. The CDR3 sequence is CASSGTDSTFNYGYTF. CDR3 DNA sequence: TGTGCCAGCAGTGGGACCGACAGTACTTTTAACTATGGCTACACCTTC.

This clone was found once. This sequence joins TRBV6-5 and TRBJ2-4; perhaps TRBD2 as D (6 bases). The ends were cut back, 5 bases at V and 7 bases at J, with 12 bases in the middle. CDR3 length: 13 amino acids. In germline, CDR1 is MNHEY, CDR2 SVGAGI. In DNA, the CDR3 is TGTGCCAGCAGTCTCGGGAGCTTTAACATTCAGTACTTC. Translated: CASSLGSFNIQYF.

The V call is TRBV7-3, the J call TRBJ1-1, with 10 bases identical to TRBD1. The trim removed 7 bases at V and 3 bases at J, leaving 14 bases unmatched. There are 17 residues in the CDR3. Per the germline V gene, CDR1 is SGHTA and CDR2 is FQGTGA. CDR3 sequence reads: CASIKTGTGVGDTEAFF. Written as DNA, the CDR3 is TGTGCCAGCATTAAGACCGGGACAGGGGTAGGCGACACTGAAGCTTTCTTT.

The chain links TRBV2 to TRBJ2-1, with D possibly being TRBD2 (7 bases). The germline V and J ends were trimmed by 10 bases and 6 bases, with 22 bases remaining between them. The CDR3 runs 15 residues. The germline CDR1 and CDR2 sequences are SNHLY and FYNNEI. In DNA, the CDR3 is TGTGCCATGCCTACAAGGGGGGGGTCCCTCAATGAGCAGTTCTTC. Its protein is CAMPTRGGSLNEQFF.

The chain links TRBV28 to TRBJ1-2; TRBD1 agrees at 7 bases. This CDR3 is 15 amino acids long. Germline lookup yields CDR1 MDHEN and CDR2 SYDVKM. Germline trimming cut 3 bases from V and 2 bases from J; bases unmatched to any gene: 6. CDR3 in amino acids: CASSLITGVNYGYTF. The CDR3 region has the DNA TGTGCCAGCAGTTTGATTACAGGGGTGAACTATGGCTACACCTTC.